This T cell receptor (beta chain) was captured in a study of type 1 regulatory T cells. Study summary: T-allo10 is an in vitro-generated, Tr1-enriched CD4 T cell product specific for alloantigen. Study-level findings and limits: Tr1 cells had a more restricted TCR repertoire than non-Tr1 cells.

A remark on this clonotype: Its specificity is not known.

CDR1 is DFQATT and CDR2 is SNEGSKA in the germline V gene (reference sequence). The CDR3 sequence is 13 residues long. Trimming removed 5 bases from V and 2 bases from J, with 11 bases in between. TCRdb used MiXCR to reprocess the reads, holding one entry per CDR3 protein. The sample records tens of thousands of distinct CDR3 sequences, under 25% being singletons. The TCR comes from a human donor in good health. Specimen: cultured type 1 regulatory T (Tr1) cells, either the whole culture or a sorted fraction (not recorded which). The J gene is TRBJ2-3, the V gene TRBV20-1; TRBD2 might be the D (5 bases). CDR3 sequence reads: CSAPRGYTDTQYF. CDR3 coding DNA: TGCAGTGCTCCCCGGGGATACACAGATACGCAGTATTTT.